The present T cell receptor (beta chain) was sequenced within a study of CD8 T cells in Susac syndrome. The CDR3 consists of 11 residues. CDR1 and CDR2 (germline): LGHNT, FRNRAP. V was cut by 9 bases and J by 5 bases, with 8 bases left in between. Random hexamers were used to reverse transcribe an amount of about 0.45 to 1 ug RNA. The CDR3 of TCR beta was amplified by immunoSEQ multiplex PCR across 54 Vbeta and 13 Jbeta. TCRdb processed the immunoSEQ multiplex PCR reads anew with MiXCR; each CDR3 protein has one entry. Of a few hundred thousand distinct CDR3 sequences listed, more than 80% are singletons.

The sequenced material came from CD8+ T cells from PBMCs. The receptor comes from a human donor with multiple sclerosis. The chain recombines TRBV12-5 with TRBJ2-1; the D is unclear. CDR3 residues: CASALNNEQFF. CDR3 nucleotides: TGTGCTAGCGCCCTCAACAATGAGCAGTTCTTC.